This entry lists 13 T cell receptor beta chains sequenced from one sample in a study of shared clonotypes between healthy human individuals. Sequenced by immunoSEQ multiplex PCR; TCRdb stores in-frame clones only, minus some. The sample consists of around 1 million clones, about 80% of them appearing once. The sequenced sample consisted of memory CD4+ T cells sorted from blood. Subset noted: CD45RA-negative fraction. These receptor sequences come from a man younger than 35 in good health.

The chain recombines TRBV5-1 with TRBJ2-2; 7 bases fit TRBD2. The germline gives CDR1 SGHRS, CDR2 YFSETQ. V lost 6 bases, J lost 6 bases, and 11 bases stayed unmatched. CDR3 length: 15 residues. The CDR3 region has the DNA TGCGCCAGCACCAGTGGGACCGGGGGGTCCGGGGAGCTGTTTTTT. This codes for CASTSGTGGSGELFF.

The V and J genes are TRBV5-6 and TRBJ2-7; no firm D call. The CDR3 spans 13 residues. Germline V gives CDR1 SGHDT, CDR2 YYEEEE. The V gene lost 3 bases and the J gene lost 5 bases, with 12 bases spanning the gap. This chain's CDR3 is CASSSGAIHEQYF. The DNA for the CDR3 is TGTGCCAGCAGCTCGGGTGCAATCCACGAGCAGTACTTC.

This chain joins TRBV28 and TRBJ1-6; 12 nucleotides match TRBD1. J lost 6 bases, V lost 6 bases, and 12 bases had no gene match. There are 18 residues in the CDR3. From germline, CDR1 is MDHEN and CDR2 SYDVKM. In DNA, the CDR3 is TGTGCCAGCAGACTTTCGGGACAGGGGGCAAAGGGTAATTCACCCCTCCACTTT. It yields the protein CASRLSGQGAKGNSPLHF.

The rearrangement links TRBV7-9 to TRBJ1-2; TRBD1 aligns across 9 bases. CDR1 and CDR2 from the germline V gene are SEHNR and FQNEAQ (reference sequence). The CDR3 extends over 17 amino acids. The V gene end was trimmed by 5 bases and the J gene end by 0 bases; junction bases not matched to a gene: 10. CDR3 sequence: CASSSYRGPGANYGYTF. Written as DNA, the CDR3 is TGTGCCAGCAGCAGCTACAGGGGGCCCGGAGCTAACTATGGCTACACCTTC.

This clone was seen a few times. The chain uses TRBV5-8 and TRBJ2-3; TRBD2 aligns across 14 bases. The CDR3 runs 16 residues. With V trimmed by 4 bases and J by 7 bases, 8 bases remained unmatched. Germline CDR1 and CDR2: SGHTS and YDEGEE. The CDR3 DNA is TGTGCCAGCAGCATCTCGACTAGCGGGAGGGCCCATACGCAGTATTTT. It is translated as CASSISTSGRAHTQYF.

This clone has a handful of counts. The gene calls are TRBV30 and TRBJ2-7, with TRBD1 matching 8 bases. Trimming at V came to 4 bases and at J to 1 base, leaving 9 bases not matched to a gene. Germline CDR1 reads GTSNPN; CDR2 reads SVGIG (reference sequence). This CDR3 region has 15 residues. CDR3 residues: CAWNRQGSTSYEQYF. The CDR3 nucleotides read TGTGCCTGGAATAGACAGGGGTCAACTTCCTACGAGCAGTACTTC.

The V and J genes are TRBV14 and TRBJ2-7, with D tentatively TRBD1 (7 bases). Germline V gene sequence: CDR1 SGHDN, CDR2 FVKESK. V was clipped by 1 base and J by 3 bases, with 19 bases between them. This CDR3 contains 17 residues. CDR3 in DNA: TGTGCCAGCAGCCAAGGAGTTTTAGCAGGGGGGAGCTACGAGCAGTACTTC. Amino acids: CASSQGVLAGGSYEQYF. The full variable domain, completed using reference TRBV14 and TRBJ2-7, is EAGVTQFPSHSVIEKGQTVTLRCDPISGHDNLYWYRRVMGKEIKFLLHFVKESKQDESGMPNNRFLAERTGGTYSTLKVQPAELEDSGVYFCASSQGVLAGGSYEQYFGPGTRLTVT.

CDR3 coding DNA: TGTGCCAGCAGCCAAGATTGGACCGCCGGGGAGCTGTTTTTT. Protein: CASSQDWTAGELFF. V and J are TRBV4-2 and TRBJ2-2; D unclear. CDR3 size: 14 residues. Germline loops: CDR1 LGHNA, CDR2 YNFKEQ. The V end lost 0 bases, the J end lost 6 bases, and 8 bases lay between the germline ends.

CDR3 region: CASRNILGQLNTEAFF. The CDR3 DNA sequence: TGTGCCAGCAGGAACATCCTGGGACAACTCAACACTGAAGCTTTCTTT. The chain uses TRBV6-6 and TRBJ1-1; maybe TRBD1 (6 bases). Trimming took 6 bases from V and 2 from J, leaving 19 bases between them. This CDR3 comprises 16 residues. Germline V gives CDR1 MNHNY, CDR2 SVGAGI (reference sequence).

The chain couples TRBV7-9 to TRBJ2-5, with 16 bases lining up with TRBD2. CDR3 size: 17 residues. Losses at the gene ends were 4 bases for V and 1 base for J; bases not matched to a gene: 3. The V gene's germline CDR1 is SEHNR and CDR2 FQNEAQ (reference sequence). CDR3 sequence (DNA): TGTGCCAGCAGCTCTGGGACTAGCGGGAGGGCCCAAGAGACCCAGTACTTC. Protein sequence: CASSSGTSGRAQETQYF.

The rearrangement joins TRBV4-1 to TRBJ1-2; D remains ambiguous. Germline V CDR1 and CDR2: MGHRA, YSYEKL. This CDR3 region has 16 residues. Trimming removed 1 base at V and 8 bases at J, with 20 bases between. The CDR3 sequence is CASSQGFQARPGGYTF. Written as DNA, the CDR3 is TGCGCCAGCAGCCAAGGTTTTCAGGCCCGGCCGGGCGGCTACACCTTC.

This clone was counted only a few times. Here the CDR3 DNA reads TGTGCCAGCAAGCCAGACTGGGGGGGCTACACCTTC. This codes for CASKPDWGGYTF. This sequence joins TRBV6-5 and TRBJ1-2, with D possibly TRBD1 on 5 matching bases. This CDR3 comprises 12 residues. CDR1 is MNHEY and CDR2 is SVGAGI in the germline V gene. V was pared by 7 bases and J by 8 bases, with 14 bases between.

Comment on this clone: Other DNA sequences in this sample translate to the same CDR3. V usage is TRBV15 and J usage is TRBJ2-5; no clear D. Germline-derived CDR1 and CDR2 are LNHNV and YYDKDF (reference sequence). V was pared by 1 base and J by 0 bases, with 3 bases between. This CDR3 contains 13 residues. This chain's CDR3 is CATSRGYQETQYF. The CDR3 nucleotides read TGTGCCACCAGCAGAGGGTACCAAGAGACCCAGTACTTC.